The present TCR beta chain was sequenced within a study of OX40 agonist ivuxolimab in advanced cancers. The CDR3 sequence is 15 residues long. With V trimmed by 4 bases and J by 4 bases, 8 bases remained unmatched. Germline CDR1 LNHDA, CDR2 SQIVND (reference sequence). TCRdb keeps only in-frame clones here, not all; method: immunoSEQ multiplex PCR. The sample carries around 59,000 clones, roughly 86% recorded once. General observations from the study: Partial responders at 0.1-3.0 mg/kg had among the lowest clonal expansion.

This clone has a handful of counts. As yet, its antigen is unknown. The TCR originated in an adult with an advanced solid tumor such as melanoma, head and neck, liver or kidney cancer. The chain employs TRBV19 and TRBJ1-2; 8 bases agree with TRBD1. The sequenced sample was CD4+ or CD8+ T cells sorted from blood, obtained in a trial of the OX40 agonist ivuxolimab. This chain's CDR3 is CASSKFAGTGYGYTF. CDR3 sequence (DNA): TGTGCCAGTAGTAAATTCGCCGGGACAGGCTATGGCTACACCTTC.